This T cell receptor beta chain was identified in a study of PD-1 blockade in classical Hodgkin lymphoma. After autologous stem cell transplantation all patients relapsed, and prior brentuximab vedotin exposure differed between cohorts. Sequenced by immunoSEQ multiplex PCR; TCRdb stores in-frame clones only, minus some. The table shows 49,000 or so clones, with less than 85% occurring only once. The sequences come from peripheral blood mononuclear cells (PBMCs), collected before the second cycle of nivolumab. This TCR was sampled from a human donor with classical Hodgkin lymphoma.

The CDR3 loop is CASSEWGGRGTDTQYF. In DNA, the CDR3 is TGTGCCAGCAGTGAATGGGGCGGGAGGGGCACAGATACGCAGTATTTT. The chain uses TRBV6-1 and TRBJ2-3; 9 bases are shared with TRBD2. V was clipped by 2 bases and J by 1 base; unmatched bases: 4. Germline lookup yields CDR1 MNHNS and CDR2 SASEGT. The CDR3 totals 16 residues.